A selection of T cell receptor delta chains follows, all from one sample in a study of Vδ1+ human thymocytes. TCRdb re-analyzed the multiplex PCR reads via CATT. The table lists roughly 55,000 delta-chain clones, about 16% of them singletons. The sequencing sample was made of Vdelta1+ gamma-delta thymocytes from the thymus. These TCRs come from a boy in the first two years of life who had congenital heart surgery. Each CDR3 is given with its conserved first and last residue. Fields, in order: J gene, V gene, D gene, clone size, CDR3 protein, CDR3 DNA. The D gene is left open where the match is weak. A clone size is listed for some rows: how often the clone was seen (once, few, many), or a class if it is expanded.

TRDJ1,TRDV1,NA,NA,CALGPKGDKLIF,TGTGCTCTTGGCCCCAAGGGCGATAAACTCATCTTT
TRDJ1,TRDV1,TRDD3,few,CALGELPLTFLLYWGIRYTDKLIF,TGTGCTCTTGGGGAACTTCCCTTAACTTTCCTCTTGTACTGGGGGATACGATACACCGATAAACTCATCTTT
TRDJ1,TRDV1,TRDD3,NA,CALGRTLPPRGYQYTDKLIF,TGTGCTCTTGGGCGGACCCTTCCCCCTCGGGGATACCAGTACACCGATAAACTCATCTTT
TRDJ1,TRDV1,TRDD3,few,CALGAHPYWGATYQLIF,TGTGCTCTTGGGGCACACCCCTACTGGGGGGCGACTTACCAACTCATCTTT
TRDJ1,TRDV1,TRDD3,NA,CALGGKASYWGIGTDKLIF,TGTGCTCTTGGGGGAAAGGCTTCCTACTGGGGGATAGGGACCGATAAACTCATCTTT
TRDJ1,TRDV1,TRDD3,few,CALGEPDWGIRYTDKLIF,TGTGCTCTTGGGGAACCCGACTGGGGGATTCGGTACACCGATAAACTCATCTTT
TRDJ1,TRDV1,NA,NA,CALGVLRSGIYTDKLIF,TGTGCTCTTGGGGTACTAAGGAGTGGGATTTACACCGATAAACTCATCTTT
TRDJ2,TRDV1,NA,few,CALGGAYSLFF,TGTGCTCTTGGGGGGGCCTACTCACTCTTCTTT
TRDJ1,TRDV1,TRDD3,NA,CALGDHIFVGDTDGLIF,TGTGCTCTTGGGGACCACATCTTCGTGGGGGATACGGATGGACTCATCTTT
TRDJ1,TRDV1,TRDD3,few,CALGNPGGYAYTDKLIF,TGTGCTCTTGGAAACCCTGGGGGATACGCCTACACCGATAAACTCATCTTT
TRDJ1,TRDV1,TRDD2,few,CALGELVGPSYVWGPMGITDKLIF,TGTGCTCTTGGGGAACTTGTGGGACCTTCCTACGTCTGGGGGCCGATGGGTATCACCGATAAACTCATCTTT
TRDJ1,TRDV1,TRDD3,NA,CALGETSFLHWGIRVYTDKLIF,TGTGCTCTTGGGGAAACTTCCTTCCTACACTGGGGGATACGAGTGTACACCGATAAACTCATCTTT
TRDJ1,TRDV1,TRDD3,NA,CALGESPNWGIIYTDKLIF,TGTGCTCTTGGGGAATCTCCCAACTGGGGGATAATCTACACCGATAAACTCATCTTT
TRDJ1,TRDV1,NA,NA,CALGALLFRGGPCTDKLIF,TGTGCTCTTGGGGCATTACTTTTCCGAGGCGGACCCTGCACCGATAAACTCATCTTT
TRDJ1,TRDV1,TRDD3,NA,CALGETPSRGWGIQADKLIF,TGTGCTCTTGGGGAAACCCCCTCTAGAGGGTGGGGGATACAGGCCGATAAACTCATCTTT
TRDJ1,TRDV1,NA,few,CALGEPGSLVTDKLIF,TGTGCTCTTGGGGAACCAGGTTCTCTGGTCACCGATAAACTCATCTTT
TRDJ1,TRDV1,TRDD2,few,CALGEAFLPDKLIF,TGTGCTCTTGGGGAAGCCTTCCTCCCCGATAAACTCATCTTT
TRDJ1,TRDV1,TRDD3,few,CALGELQLGDTYGHTDKLIF,TGTGCTCTTGGGGAACTACAACTGGGGGATACTTACGGCCACACCGATAAACTCATCTTT
TRDJ1,TRDV1,NA,NA,CALGIDDRGFTDTDKLIF,TGTGCTCTTGGTATTGATGATCGGGGGTTTACAGACACCGATAAACTCATCTTT
TRDJ1,TRDV1,TRDD2,NA,CALGEPPSYRGVLNKLIF,TGTGCTCTTGGGGAACCCCCTTCCTACCGCGGGGTTCTCAACAAACTCATCTTT
TRDJ1,TRDV1,TRDD3,NA,CALGELGERRLNWGIAYTDKLIF,TGTGCTCTTGGGGAACTAGGGGAACGGAGACTCAACTGGGGGATAGCGTACACCGATAAACTCATCTTT
TRDJ1,TRDV2,NA,NA,CACDNLLGDPPSTDKLIF,TGTGCCTGTGACAATCTACTCGGGGATCCCCCAAGCACCGATAAACTCATCTTT
TRDJ1,TRDV1,TRDD3,NA,CALGELTSPIRLRRLGATDKLIF,TGTGCTCTTGGGGAACTAACGAGCCCCATACGTCTACGGCGACTGGGGGCCACCGATAAACTCATCTTT
TRDJ1,TRDV1,NA,few,CALGAPSFWGGDKLIF,TGTGCTCTTGGCGCCCCCTCGTTCTGGGGAGGCGATAAACTCATCTTT
TRDJ1,TRDV1,NA,NA,CALGEKGGRGGITDKLIF,TGTGCTCTTGGGGAAAAAGGTGGAAGAGGGGGAATCACCGATAAACTCATCTTT
TRDJ1,TRDV1,TRDD3,NA,CALGEPHTSRGGYGGPDKLIF,TGTGCTCTTGGGGAACCACACACTTCCCGTGGGGGATACGGGGGGCCCGATAAACTCATCTTT
TRDJ1,TRDV1,TRDD3,NA,CALGSGDTRSYTDKLIF,TGTGCTCTTGGTTCGGGGGATACCCGTTCGTACACCGATAAACTCATCTTT
TRDJ1,TRDV1,NA,NA,CALGGPSSDKQLIF,TGTGCTCTTGGGGGTCCGTCTTCCGACAAGCAACTCATCTTT
TRDJ1,TRDV1,NA,NA,CALGETFLGGWTGDLYTDKLIF,TGTGCTCTTGGGGAAACGTTCCTAGGGGGTTGGACTGGGGACCTTTACACCGATAAACTCATCTTT
TRDJ1,TRDV1,TRDD3,few,CALGEGNTFVRGGYPHTDKLIF,TGTGCTCTTGGGGAAGGAAATACTTTCGTTAGGGGGGGATATCCCCACACCGATAAACTCATCTTT
TRDJ1,TRDV1,TRDD2,few,CALGNSYFLFGVDKLIF,TGTGCTCTTGGGAATTCCTACTTTCTCTTCGGTGTCGATAAACTCATCTTT
TRDJ1,TRDV1,TRDD3,NA,CALGDLGRGDNNDKLIF,TGTGCTCTTGGGGATCTTGGTAGGGGGGATAATAACGATAAACTCATCTTT
TRDJ1,TRDV1,NA,NA,CALGELEGSTLQAYTDKLIF,TGTGCTCTTGGGGAACTGGAGGGTTCCACACTCCAAGCGTACACCGATAAACTCATCTTT
TRDJ1,TRDV1,NA,NA,CALGLRFLAAGLMYDTDKLIF,TGTGCTCTTGGGTTACGATTCCTAGCTGCGGGATTGATGTACGACACCGATAAACTCATCTTT
TRDJ1,TRDV1,TRDD3,few,CALGETFIGGYSRDKLIF,TGTGCTCTTGGGGAGACTTTCATTGGGGGATACTCCCGCGATAAACTCATCTTT
TRDJ1,TRDV1,TRDD3,few,CALGESFLTTFVLYWGIGFTDKLIF,TGTGCTCTTGGGGAATCTTTTCTAACCACCTTTGTGTTATACTGGGGGATAGGGTTCACCGATAAACTCATCTTT
TRDJ1,TRDV1,TRDD3,NA,CALGGIGLLLGDYTDKLIF,TGTGCTCTTGGGGGCATCGGCCTATTACTGGGGGACTACACCGATAAACTCATCTTT
TRDJ1,TRDV1,NA,NA,CALGAPGLPGWWGPWTLYKLIF,TGTGCTCTTGGGGCCCCTGGCCTTCCTGGATGGTGGGGGCCCTGGACACTTTATAAACTCATCTTT
TRDJ1,TRDV1,NA,NA,CALGELPRSTGLWYTDKLIF,TGTGCTCTTGGGGAACTCCCTCGTTCCACGGGGTTATGGTACACCGATAAACTCATCTTT
TRDJ1,TRDV1,NA,NA,CALGELGILWEGGYTDKLIF,TGTGCTCTTGGGGAACTGGGAATCCTATGGGAAGGGGGGTACACCGATAAACTCATCTTT
TRDJ1,TRDV3,NA,many,CAPSFPYTDKLIF,TGTGCCCCCTCGTTCCCGTACACCGATAAACTCATCTTT
TRDJ1,TRDV1,NA,NA,CALGGILRYPVYTDKLIF,TGTGCTCTTGGGGGGATTCTACGTTACCCTGTGTACACCGATAAACTCATCTTT
TRDJ1,TRDV1,TRDD3,NA,CALQLRPGDYTDKLIF,TGTGCTCTACAACTCCGCCCGGGGGATTACACCGATAAACTCATCTTT
TRDJ1,TRDV1,TRDD3,NA,CALGVPHVLGDGCVDKLIF,TGTGCTCTTGGGGTCCCCCATGTACTGGGGGACGGATGCGTCGATAAACTCATCTTT
TRDJ1,TRAV29/DV5,TRDD3,medium-sized,CAASALLPLSGGYISDTDKLIF,TGTGCAGCAAGCGCTCTCCTACCCCTATCTGGGGGATACATTTCCGACACCGATAAACTCATCTTT
TRDJ1,TRDV1,NA,few,CALGSTTFSRPEPDKLIF,TGTGCTCTTGGGTCTACTACGTTCTCCAGGCCGGAACCCGATAAACTCATCTTT
TRDJ1,TRDV1,TRDD3,few,CALGERVYYWGRYTDKLIF,TGTGCTCTTGGGGAACGGGTGTACTACTGGGGGAGGTACACCGATAAACTCATCTTT
TRDJ1,TRDV1,TRDD3,NA,CALGEPMGPYWGIGYTDKLIF,TGTGCTCTTGGGGAACCCATGGGCCCTTACTGGGGGATAGGGTACACCGATAAACTCATCTTT
TRDJ1,TRAV29/DV5,TRDD3,NA,CAAIFRWGITDKLIF,TGTGCCGCAATTTTCCGCTGGGGGATTACCGATAAACTCATCTTT
TRDJ1,TRDV1,NA,NA,CALGELHPPTSESCLQYTDKLIF,TGTGCTCTTGGGGAACTTCACCCTCCCACCTCGGAGTCCTGCTTACAGTACACCGATAAACTCATCTTT
TRDJ1,TRDV1,NA,NA,CALGDGLSLADKLIF,TGTGCCCTTGGGGACGGCCTCTCGCTGGCCGATAAACTCATCTTT
TRDJ1,TRDV1,TRDD3,NA,CALGELLGDTRTDKLIF,TGTGCTCTTGGGGAACTTTTGGGGGATACACGGACCGATAAACTCATCTTT
TRDJ1,TRDV1,TRDD3,NA,CALGELSLSDLGDLYTDKLIF,TGTGCTCTTGGGGAACTATCCTTGTCCGACCTGGGGGATTTGTACACCGATAAACTCATCTTT